A selection of T cell receptor beta chains follows, all from one sample in a study of sequential checkpoint blockade in melanoma. Clones were read by immunoSEQ multiplex PCR, and TCRdb kept only the in-frame ones, dropping some. The sample has under 20,000 clones; 73% are singletons. The sequencing used CD8+ T cells sorted from blood (inferred from file names), collected from a patient given nivolumab and ipilimumab in sequence. The receptor set was obtained from a human donor with melanoma. Each CDR3 is given with its conserved first and last residue. D genes are given only for firm matches. Only some rows state a clone size, as once, few, many or a class for expanded clones.

d_call	j_call	clone_size	v_call	cdr3_nt	cdr3_aa
.	TRBJ2-5	.	TRBV5-1	TGCGCCAGCAGCTTGGATCCCGGGACTTACCCCCAGGAGACCCAGTACTTC	CASSLDPGTYPQETQYF
.	TRBJ1-2	once	TRBV19	TGTGCCAGTAGCCGCGGTGCTGGAGAGCTAGCTAACTATGGCTACACCTTC	CASSRGAGELANYGYTF
TRBD1	TRBJ2-7	.	TRBV7-9	TGTGCCAGCAGCATCCCTCTTGACAGGGGGTACGAGCAGTACTTC	CASSIPLDRGYEQYF
.	TRBJ1-5	.	TRBV9	TGTGCCAGCAGCGTAACGGGAGGAAGCAATCAGCCCCAGCATTTT	CASSVTGGSNQPQHF
.	TRBJ2-7	few	TRBV7-2	TGTGCCAGCAGCTCCTATTACGAGCAGTACTTC	CASSSYYEQYF
.	TRBJ2-2	once	TRBV9	TGTGCCAGCAGCGAAACAGGGAGCACCGGGGAGCTGTTTTTT	CASSETGSTGELFF
.	TRBJ1-1	.	TRBV25-1	TGTGCCAGCAGCCCTGGGGGGGGCACTGAAGCTTTCTTT	CASSPGGGTEAFF
TRBD2	TRBJ2-7	.	TRBV7-9	TGTGCCAGCAGCTCACTCTCGGGACTAGCGGGAGTAAGCGAGCAGTACTTC	CASSSLSGLAGVSEQYF
.	TRBJ1-4	once	TRBV5-6	TGTGCCAGCAGCTTGGAGCGTTGGGGGGATCCTAATGAAAAACTGTTTTTT	CASSLERWGDPNEKLFF
.	TRBJ1-1	few	TRBV7-9	TGTGCCAGCAGCTTAGAAGCAGGTACGAACACTGAAGCTTTCTTT	CASSLEAGTNTEAFF
TRBD1	TRBJ1-2	.	TRBV2	TGTGCCAGCAGTGGGGGACAGGGCGTTCGGCACTATGGCTACACCTTC	CASSGGQGVRHYGYTF
.	TRBJ2-2	.	TRBV6-5	TGTGCCAGCAGTTACTCGCGCACCGGGGAGCTGTTTTTT	CASSYSRTGELFF
TRBD1	TRBJ1-2	few	TRBV7-9	TGTGCCAGCAGCTTAGACCGGGACAGGAGTAACTATGGCTACACCTTC	CASSLDRDRSNYGYTF
TRBD2	TRBJ2-1	few	TRBV7-3	TGTGCCAGCAGCTTAACGGGGGGGAGGCGGTCCGTATCCTACAATGAGCAGTTCTTC	CASSLTGGRRSVSYNEQFF
TRBD1	TRBJ1-2	.	TRBV11-2	TGTGCCAGCAGCCCCGGGACAGGGGGTGACTATGGCTACACCTTC	CASSPGTGGDYGYTF
TRBD1	TRBJ1-1	medium-sized	TRBV7-2	TGTGCCAGCAGCTTAGTGGGGGGGACAGGCGGGACTGAAGCTTTCTTT	CASSLVGGTGGTEAFF
TRBD1	TRBJ1-2	few	TRBV28	TGTGCCAGCAGTTACCACCGACAGGGACGGGGTGGCTACACCTTC	CASSYHRQGRGGYTF
TRBD2	TRBJ2-1	.	TRBV27	TGTGCCAGCAGTCTAACTAGCGGGAGGAACAATGAGCAGTTCTTC	CASSLTSGRNNEQFF